A single sample gave rise to the 19 T cell receptor delta chains below, sequenced in a study of delta chains in infants with herpesvirus infections. Gamma-chain- and delta-chain-specific primers converted PBMC RNA into TCR cDNA. TCRdb re-called clones from the RT-PCR reads via CATT. The table has 300 to 350 delta-chain clones, under 30% seen once; the top ten hold around 20%. The source material was peripheral blood, sampled at time point 3 of longitudinal follow-up. The receptor source for this set is a human donor who was a Ugandan infant, either HIV-exposed or HIV-unexposed (not recorded which).

Within the sample, this clone is large. V and J are TRDV1 and TRDJ3; TRDD3 matches 7 bases. The CDR3 loop spans 22 amino acids. CDR1 and CDR2 (germline): TSWWSYY, QGS. V lost 1 base to trimming and J lost 0 bases; unmatched junction nucleotides: 15. The CDR3 nucleotides are TGTGCTCTTGGGGAACCTACTGTACTGGGGAATTCCCGCTCCTGGGACACCCGACAGATGTTTTTC. Its translation: CALGEPTVLGNSRSWDTRQMFF.

This clone counts as large. Additional DNA sequences in this sample encode the identical CDR3. The chain couples TRDV2 to TRDJ3, with TRDD3 identical over 13 bases. CDR3 length: 24 amino acids. V lost 3 bases to trimming and J lost 0 bases; unmatched junction nucleotides: 19. Per germline, CDR1 GEAIGNYY and CDR2 EKD. The DNA for the CDR3 is TGTGCCTGTGACCCCGTTTACTGGGGGATACGGGGACCTGATAGCTCCTGGGACACCCGACAGATGTTTTTC. It encodes CACDPVYWGIRGPDSSWDTRQMFF.

By its share, this clone is large. V usage is TRDV2 and J usage is TRDJ3, with D possibly matching TRDD3 (6 bases). Trimming removed 1 base at V and 0 bases at J, with 12 bases between. The CDR3 runs 18 residues. Germline V gene sequence: CDR1 GEAIGNYY, CDR2 EKD. The CDR3 region is CACDTWGPSSWDTRQMFF. In nucleotides, the CDR3 is TGTGCCTGTGACACATGGGGGCCCAGCTCCTGGGACACCCGACAGATGTTTTTC.

This clone rates as large (0.1 to 1%). The V call is TRDV1, the J call TRDJ1; 9 bases match TRDD3. The CDR3 has 24 amino acids. Germline loops: CDR1 TSWWSYY, CDR2 QGS. V shed 0 bases, J shed 0 bases, and the junction held 26 bases outside the gene matches. CDR3 sequence reads: CALGELSYVLILLGIRKDTDKLIF. CDR3 in DNA: TGTGCTCTTGGGGAACTGTCCTACGTGTTGATTTTACTGGGGATACGCAAGGACACCGATAAACTCATCTTT.

Comments on this clone: This sequence is one base from a far larger clone and is likely a read error. Here the CDR3 DNA reads TGTTCTCTTGGGGAGCTTCAATCCTACATCGAAGGTGTACTGGGGGATGAGTTGGTGGGCGATAAACTCATCTTT. This gives the protein CSLGELQSYIEGVLGDELVGDKLIF. The chain recombines TRDV1 with TRDJ1; 10 bases map to TRDD3. The germline CDR1 and CDR2 sequences are TSWWSYY and QGS. The CDR3 is 25 amino acids.

As for this clone: A much larger clone lies a single base off, so this may be a read error. The chain couples TRDV1 to TRDJ1; TRDD3 matches at 13 bases. The CDR3 is 23 residues long. Germline loops: CDR1 TSWWSYY, CDR2 QGS. CDR3 nucleotide sequence: TGTGCTCTTGGGGAAGCGAATCGCAAGACTGGGGGATACGCCGTAGAGTACACCGATAAACGCATCTTT. It is translated as CALGEANRKTGGYAVEYTDKRIF.

In its sample, this clone ranks as large (0.1 to 1%). The rearrangement joins TRDV3 to TRDJ1; D is possibly TRDD3 (10 bases). CDR1 TVYSNPD and CDR2 GDNSRS come from the germline V gene (reference sequence). The CDR3 loop spans 23 amino acids. Deletions cut 4 bases from V and 0 bases from J, with 42 bases between. CDR3: CASLPTLLGDCSKFNVDTDKLIF. CDR3 in DNA: TGTGCCTCCCTTCCTACACTACTGGGGGATTGTTCTAAGTTTAATGTCGACACCGATAAACTCATCTTT.

As regards this clone: One base away lies a much larger clone, so this may be a sequencing read error. The sample carries other DNA sequences with the same CDR3. The chain joins TRDV1 to TRDJ1; 12 bases agree with TRDD3. Germline CDR1 reads TSWWSYY; CDR2 reads QGS. There are 23 residues in the CDR3. As DNA, the CDR3 is TGTGCTCTTGGGGAACTCTCGTTCCTCGTCAATCGGCTGGGGGATACGGGGACCGATAAACTCATCTTC. Amino acid sequence: CALGELSFLVNRLGDTGTDKLIF.

This clone was counted once. A far larger clone is just one base off, so this is likely a read error. The genes are TRDV1 and TRDJ1; 10 bases fit TRDD3. CDR1 TSWWSYY and CDR2 QGS come from the germline V gene. This CDR3 has 23 residues. CDR3 sequence (DNA): TGTGCTCTTGAGGAATCAGTCTTCCCCACTGATTTTGATACTGGGGGATACACCGATAAACTCATCTTT. It specifies CALEESVFPTDFDTGGYTDKLIF.

Sample share makes this clone large. The chain has TRDV1 and TRDJ1; 9 bases fit TRDD3. V lost 0 bases and J lost 3; bases outside the gene matches: 20. This CDR3 is 21 amino acids long. From germline, CDR1 is TSWWSYY and CDR2 QGS. Here the CDR3 reads CALGELEGLPRAGGWPDKLIF. The CDR3, as DNA: TGTGCTCTTGGGGAACTAGAAGGTCTTCCGAGGGCTGGGGGATGGCCCGATAAACTCATCTTT.

This sequence joins TRDV2 and TRDJ3, with 10 bases identical to TRDD3. V shed 3 bases and J 2 bases; nucleotides not matched to a gene: 6. CDR1 is GEAIGNYY, CDR2 EKD, per germline. The CDR3 is 18 amino acids. CDR3: CACDVLGDSTWDTRQMFF. CDR3 coding DNA: TGTGCCTGTGACGTACTGGGGGATTCCACCTGGGACACCCGACAGATGTTTTTC.

This clone rates as large. Other nucleotide sequences in the sample specify the same CDR3. The chain is built from TRDV1 and TRDJ1; 13 bases are a match to TRDD3. J lost 0 bases, V lost 2 bases, and 21 bases had no gene match. The CDR3 sequence is 23 residues long. Germline V gives CDR1 TSWWSYY, CDR2 QGS. CDR3 region: CALGEANRKTGGYAVEYTDKLIF. The CDR3 DNA sequence: TGTGCTCTTGGGGAAGCGAATCGCAAGACTGGGGGATACGCCGTAGAGTACACCGATAAACTCATCTTT.

Relative to its sample, this clone is large. This rearrangement joins TRDV1 to TRDJ1; 13 positions agree with TRDD3. Germline V lookup: CDR1 TSWWSYY, CDR2 QGS. The CDR3 loop spans 23 amino acids. The ends lost 2 bases at V and 3 bases at J; junction bases unmatched: 24. The CDR3 coding sequence is TGTGCTCTTGGGGAAAGGGCTCCTTCCTCGGATTGGACTGGGGGATACGAGGCCGATAAACTCATCTTT. Its protein is CALGERAPSSDWTGGYEADKLIF.

By sample share, this clone is large (0.1 to 1%). The chain carries TRDV2 and TRDJ3; 9 bases are a match to TRDD3. CDR3 length: 17 amino acids. The J segment lost 5 bases and the V segment lost 3 bases, leaving 7 bases of the junction unmatched. The V gene's germline CDR1 is GEAIGNYY and CDR2 EKD. CDR3 sequence (DNA): TGTGCCTGTGACTCTCTGGGGGATCTAAGGGACACCCGACAGATGTTTTTC. Residues: CACDSLGDLRDTRQMFF.

Regarding this clone: A single base is all that separates this from a far larger clone, so a read error is likely. This chain uses TRDV1 with TRDJ1, with 11 bases fitting TRDD3. CDR1 is TSWWSYY, CDR2 QGS, per germline. The J segment lost 3 bases and the V segment lost 6 bases, leaving 30 bases of the junction unmatched. The CDR3 runs 23 residues. The CDR3 reads CALGLKSPYWGINVQPYPDKLIF. CDR3 sequence (DNA): TGTGCTCTTGGTTTAAAATCCCCGTACTGGGGGATAAACGTCCAACCGTACCCCGATAAACTCATCTTT.

In its sample, this clone is large. The chain is built from TRAV14/DV4 and TRDJ3, with D perhaps TRDD3 (6 bases). Between the trimmed V and J ends, which lost 5 bases and 0 bases, there was a span of 23 bases. The CDR3 is made up of 21 amino acids. Germline V CDR1 and CDR2: TSDPSYG, QGSYDQQN (reference sequence). The CDR3 DNA reads TGTGCAATGAGACGCCTGGTCGCTGGGGTAATAAGCTCCTGGGACACCCGACAGATGTTTTTC. Translating it yields CAMRRLVAGVISSWDTRQMFF.

This clone is large by share. The chain has TRAV38-2/DV8 and TRDJ1; TRDD3 aligns across 11 bases. CDR3 length equals 16 residues. V trimming: 2 bases; J trimming: 4 bases; junction bases outside the gene matches: 7. Germline loops: CDR1 TSESDYY, CDR2 QEAYKQQN. The CDR3 sequence: CAYRSRFTGGYDKLIF. CDR3 bases: TGTGCTTATAGGAGTCGATTCACTGGGGGATACGATAAACTCATCTTT.

This clone was seen more than once but under ten times. A much larger clone sits a single nucleotide away, making a read error possible. The V and J genes are TRDV1 and TRDJ2; TRDD3 agrees at 11 bases. The J segment lost 7 bases and the V segment lost 0 bases, leaving 19 bases of the junction unmatched. Germline lookup yields CDR1 TSWWSYY and CDR2 QGS. This CDR3 has 21 residues. The CDR3 region is CALGELMGDTRMSSGRAQLFF. The CDR3 DNA sequence: TGTGCTCTTGGGGAACTGATGGGGGATACGCGGATGAGTTCTGGGAGAGCACAACTCTTCTTT.

This clone is judged large (0.1 to 1%). V gene TRDV2 combines with J gene TRDJ1, with 12 bases lining up with TRDD3. Germline V gene lookup returns CDR1 GEAIGNYY and CDR2 EKD. The CDR3 runs to 19 residues. The ends lost 3 bases at V and 3 bases at J; junction bases unmatched: 16. CDR3 in amino acids: CACDPMRLGDTGSSDKLIF. The DNA for the CDR3 is TGTGCCTGTGACCCCATGAGGCTGGGGGATACGGGTAGCTCCGATAAACTCATCTTT.